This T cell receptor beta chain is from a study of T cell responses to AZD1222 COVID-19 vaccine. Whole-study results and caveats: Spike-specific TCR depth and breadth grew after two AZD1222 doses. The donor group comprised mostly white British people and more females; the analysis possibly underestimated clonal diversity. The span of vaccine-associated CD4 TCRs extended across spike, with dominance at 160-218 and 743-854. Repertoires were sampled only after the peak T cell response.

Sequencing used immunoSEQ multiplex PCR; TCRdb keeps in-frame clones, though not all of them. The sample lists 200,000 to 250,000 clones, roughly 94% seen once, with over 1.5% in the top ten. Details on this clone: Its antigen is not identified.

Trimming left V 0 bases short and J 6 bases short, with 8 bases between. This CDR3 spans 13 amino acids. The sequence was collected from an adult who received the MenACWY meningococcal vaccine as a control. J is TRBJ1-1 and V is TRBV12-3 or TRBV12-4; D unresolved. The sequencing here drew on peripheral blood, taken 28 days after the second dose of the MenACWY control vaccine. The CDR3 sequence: CASSLAQSAEAFF. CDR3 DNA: TGTGCCAGCAGTTTAGCGCAATCGGCTGAAGCTTTCTTT.